The entry that follows covers one T cell receptor (beta chain) sequence. There are a few counts of this clonotype. Its recognized antigen is unknown. Base-call qualities are not available, and no considerably larger clone is one nucleotide away. The entry originates in a study of identical twins (dated by TCRdb to about 2016). The study in broad terms: The study deep-sequenced TCR alpha and beta repertoires from monozygotic twins, unrelated adults of various ages and cord blood to test whether fetal clonotypes persist. To rule out contamination, the twin experiments were replicated at different times with different library preparation protocols. General conclusions and limits of the study: Out-of-frame TCR alpha sharing in monozygotic twins was systematically underestimated by recombination models, whereas sharing between unrelated individuals was in agreement with the recombination models. A weaker excess of twin sharing was found in beta out-of-frame sequences because the signal-to-noise ratio was lowered by fewer shared sequences. Abundant cord blood beta clonotypes carried fewer insertions; young adult naive repertoires showed a weaker similar trend, while memory repertoires showed none. Compared with coincidental sharing between unrelated individuals, out-of-frame TCR alpha sequences shared between twins showed an excess of sequences with low generation probability. Because the same donors could not be followed over many years, the conclusions relied on cross-sectional statistical analysis. Invariant T cells such as MAIT and iNKT could partly confound zero-insertion analyses, though diverse VJ usage argued against this for most clonotypes.

The germline V gene specifies MDHEN as CDR1 and SYDVKM as CDR2. There are 13 amino acids in the CDR3, from cysteine to phenylalanine inclusive. Only the CDR3 DNA is retained, 39 bases long and in frame from the first base. V is reduced by 8 bases and J by 0 bases, leaving a spacing of 11 bases between them. Library creation used 5' RACE. Sequencing was carried out with an Illumina HiSeq 2000. A universal primer binding site was added through template switching, and the final cDNA carried a unique molecular identifier so that TCR cDNA molecules could be counted accurately. Specific primers in the conserved constant-segment region were used to synthesize first-strand cDNA for the TCR alpha and beta chains. Each cDNA library was double barcoded, with a SMART-Mk sample barcode plus Illumina barcodes, to control for contamination. Two successive PCR steps introduced TruSeq adapter sequences along with Illumina sample barcodes. The TCR alpha and beta cDNA libraries were sequenced on the Illumina HiSeq platform using custom primers. Processing in the source paper ran as follows. Unique molecular identifiers were extracted from raw reads with MiGEC, and CDR3 positions were determined with MiXCR. Recombination models were inferred per individual with the repgenHMM and IGoR tools using an EM algorithm. Shared clonotypes were analyzed with the tcR package in R, and sharing was normalized by the product of cloneset sizes. To study raw recombination free of thymic and clonal selection effects, out-of-frame nonproductive sequences were analyzed. TCRdb reprocessing: public reads trimmed at Q25 with fastp, clones called with MiXCR, in-frame beta chains kept. Every CDR3 protein is listed once, alongside the most common genes and DNA of its rows. The V and J calls reflect TCRdb's pipeline rather than the authors' work. A total of roughly 1,500,000 distinct CDR3 sequences appear in this sample, 25% to 35% of them only once. The ten biggest clones cover about 0.25% of the sample.

Every donor was a healthy Caucasian. The sequencing sample was made of cord blood. The sequence was collected from a newborn girl in good health. The rearrangement joined TRBV28 to TRBJ2-7; the D gene remains uncertain. The DNA is TGTGCCAGCGGCGTCTTTAGCTCCTACGAGCAGTACTTC. It translates as CASGVFSSYEQYF.